The 14 T cell receptor beta chains listed next were all sequenced from one sample in a study of graft-versus-host responses after intestinal transplantation. The method was immunoSEQ multiplex PCR; TCRdb's version includes in-frame clones alone and lacks a portion of them. The sample includes tens of thousands of clones, over 35% seen only once; the top ten take around 1.4%. Plating of approximately 200,000 CFSE-labeled responder cells was done together with approximately 200,000 irradiated, violet-dye-labeled stimulator cells. The source material was alloreactive CD8+ T cells from a mixed lymphocyte reaction culture, sampled before transplantation. The subset denotes: CFSE-low proliferating T cells sorted from roughly 6-day pre-transplant mixed lymphocyte reaction (GvH or HvG direction). All receptors come from a human patient who was an organ donor for intestinal transplantation.

The genes are TRBV30 and TRBJ2-7; D remains ambiguous. Germline CDR1 GTSNPN, CDR2 SVGIG (reference sequence). Trimming took 1 base from V and 2 from J, leaving 6 bases between them. The length of the CDR3 is 12 residues. The CDR3 region is CAWSEGPYEQYF. CDR3 in DNA: TGTGCCTGGAGTGAGGGCCCCTACGAGCAGTACTTC. The full variable domain, rest sourced from reference TRBV30 and TRBJ2-7, is SQTIHQWPATLVQPVGSPLSLECTVEGTSNPNLYWYRQAAGRGLQLLFYSVGIGQISSEVPQNLSASRPQDRQFILSSKKLLLSDSGFYLCAWSEGPYEQYFGPGTRLTVT.

The chain couples TRBV9 to TRBJ2-2; 7 nucleotides match TRBD2. The germline V gene encodes CDR1 SGDLS and CDR2 YYNGEE. V dropped 7 bases and J dropped 8; count of bases not matched to a gene: 2. The CDR3 spans 11 residues. The CDR3 DNA follows: TGTGCCAGCGCGGGGGAAGGGGAGCTGTTTTTT. Translation gives CASAGEGELFF.

J is TRBJ1-2 and V is TRBV2, with D possibly TRBD1 on 6 matching bases. The CDR3 extends over 14 amino acids. Germline V CDR1 and CDR2: SNHLY, FYNNEI. With 4 bases removed from V and 3 bases from J, the gap between germline ends came to 12 bases. CDR3 in amino acids: CASSAPDSYYGYTF. The CDR3, as DNA: TGTGCCAGCAGTGCGCCGGACAGCTACTATGGCTACACCTTC.

This clone was observed a few times. The rearrangement links TRBV27 to TRBJ1-1; the D gene is possibly TRBD1 (6 bases). Trimming took 2 bases from V and 5 from J, leaving 12 bases between them. The CDR3 contains 14 residues. Germline-derived CDR1 and CDR2 are MNHEY and SMNVEV (reference sequence). This chain's CDR3 is CASSLIGGVTEAFF. The DNA for the CDR3 is TGTGCCAGCAGTTTAATAGGGGGGGTGACTGAAGCTTTCTTT.

The sample holds one count of this clone. The V gene is TRBV27, the J gene TRBJ2-2; the D is unclear. V shed 3 bases and J shed 3 bases, with 2 bases lying between them. Germline V lookup: CDR1 MNHEY, CDR2 SMNVEV (reference sequence). CDR3 length: 12 amino acids. DNA for the CDR3: TGTGCCAGCAGTTTCCACACCGGGGAGCTGTTTTTT. Its translation: CASSFHTGELFF.

V gene TRBV20-1 combines with J gene TRBJ1-2; possible D gene TRBD1, 5 bases. CDR1 is DFQATT, CDR2 SNEGSKA, per germline (reference sequence). This CDR3 is built from 11 residues. The germline V and J ends were trimmed by 4 bases and 2 bases, with 5 bases remaining between them. The CDR3 region is CSATGNYGYTF. The DNA of the CDR3 is TGCAGTGCTACAGGGAACTATGGCTACACCTTC.

The chain joins TRBV4-2 to TRBJ2-7; D remains unclear. CDR3 size: 16 residues. CDR1 is LGHNA and CDR2 is YNFKEQ in the germline V gene. V lost 0 bases, J lost 2 bases, and 14 bases lay in between. CDR3 nucleotide sequence: TGTGCCAGCAGCCAAGATTGGCGGCCGATCCCCTACGAGCAGTACTTC. It yields the protein CASSQDWRPIPYEQYF.

This clone has more than one count but fewer than ten. J is TRBJ2-7 and V is TRBV9; 9 bases are shared with TRBD1. The J segment lost 3 bases and the V segment lost 3 bases, leaving 7 bases of the junction unmatched. The CDR3 runs to 15 residues. CDR1 is SGDLS and CDR2 is YYNGEE in the germline V gene. CDR3 DNA: TGTGCCAGCAGCGGCTCGGGACAGGGCCTCTACGAGCAGTACTTC. It is translated as CASSGSGQGLYEQYF.

The chain uses TRBV28 and TRBJ1-1, with D perhaps matching TRBD1 (5 bases). The V gene lost 6 bases and the J gene lost 1 base, with 18 bases spanning the gap. The CDR3 totals 16 residues. The germline gives CDR1 MDHEN, CDR2 SYDVKM. The CDR3 nucleotides read TGTGCCAGCAGGCCTACAGGTTACGACCCGAACACTGAAGCTTTCTTT. It yields the protein CASRPTGYDPNTEAFF.

The chain employs TRBV2 and TRBJ2-5; no clear D. V gave up 1 base and J gave up 2 bases, with 8 bases separating them. Germline V gives CDR1 SNHLY, CDR2 FYNNEI. CDR3 size: 14 residues. This CDR3 reads CASSEVGQQETQYF. As DNA, the CDR3 is TGTGCCAGCAGTGAAGTGGGCCAGCAAGAGACCCAGTACTTC.

A note on this clone: The junction does not match germline at one end; this may be a read error. The V gene is TRBV7-7, the J gene TRBJ2-5; 7 bases line up with TRBD1. The length of the CDR3 is 15 residues. Looked up from germline, CDR1 is SSHAT and CDR2 is FNYEAQ (reference sequence). CDR3: CASSRDRVSQETQYF. In DNA form, the CDR3 reads TGTGCTAGCAGCCGGGACAGAGTTTCCCAAGAGACCCAGTACTTC.

This chain joins TRBV4-3 and TRBJ1-1; tentative D call: TRBD1 (5 bases). CDR1 LGHNA and CDR2 YSLEER come from the germline V gene. The CDR3 loop spans 13 amino acids. The V gene lost 3 bases and the J gene lost 7 bases, with 12 bases spanning the gap. The CDR3 is CASSHVGGVEAFF. CDR3 sequence (DNA): TGCGCCAGCAGCCATGTGGGGGGGGTTGAAGCTTTCTTT.

This clone was detected only a few times. This CDR3 is also generated by other DNA sequences in the sample. The J gene is TRBJ2-3, the V gene TRBV29-1; 8 bases match TRBD2. From germline, CDR1 is SQVTM and CDR2 ANQGSEA. The trim removed 4 bases at V and 2 bases at J, leaving 8 bases unmatched. CDR3 length: 15 residues. The CDR3 is CSVAGGEGPTDTQYF. CDR3 bases: TGCAGCGTTGCGGGGGGGGAGGGGCCCACAGATACGCAGTATTTT.

The chain carries TRBV27 and TRBJ2-7; 9 positions match TRBD2. The CDR3 is made up of 15 amino acids. The J segment lost 2 bases and the V segment lost 4 bases, leaving 6 bases of the junction unmatched. Germline V gives CDR1 MNHEY, CDR2 SMNVEV (reference sequence). The CDR3, as DNA: TGTGCCAGCAGTTCCGGACTAGCGTTCCCCTACGAGCAGTACTTC. Its translation is CASSSGLAFPYEQYF.